This section outlines one T cell receptor beta chain sequence together with its context. The method was immunoSEQ multiplex PCR; TCRdb's version includes in-frame clones alone and lacks a portion of them. The sample lists nearly 55,000 clones; less than 85% were seen once. This specimen belongs to a study of T cell clones after liver transplantation. Study-level information: Without induction therapy, subjects received standard immunosuppression until 12-24 months post-transplant.

CD3+CD4+ and CD3+CD8+ cells were FACS-sorted from thawed unstimulated PBMCs. Trimming left V 5 bases short and J 8 bases short, with 15 bases between. Germline CDR1 and CDR2: LNHDA and SQIVND (reference sequence). This CDR3 is 13 amino acids long. The specimen was CD4+ T cells from blood, collected before liver transplant. The TCR originated in a human donor who received a liver transplant. V gene TRBV19 combines with J gene TRBJ1-1; D might be TRBD1 (5 bases). CDR3 DNA sequence: TGTGCCAGTAGTCCGCGTGGGGACGGCGAAGCTTTCTTT. This sequence encodes CASSPRGDGEAFF.